This paragraph reports one TCR beta chain. Its specificity is not known. cDNA libraries for TRB were generated by 5' RACE incorporating UMI labels. With the 5' RACE reads reprocessed, TCRdb shows one record per CDR3 protein and no DNA. The table for this sample gives around 140,000 distinct CDR3 sequences. This CDR3 has 13 amino acids. Germline CDR1 reads MNHEY; CDR2 reads SVGAGI. This entry is derived from a study of CXCR3-negative and CXCR3-positive naive CD8 T cells. The study, taken as a whole, reports: Within a donor, both naive subsets shared TRBV-TRBJ usage, unlike memory cells. More hydrophobic TRB CDR3s occurred in CXCR3-positive than in CXCR3-negative naive cells.

The chain links TRBV6-5 to TRBJ2-5. Specimen: naive CXCR3- CD8+ T cells from blood. This sample's subset: CD45RO-CCR7+CD27+CD95- naive CD8+ T cells lacking CXCR3 (TNR3-). This sequence was found in a human donor in good health. Some clones in this sample may be carry-over from other donors' samples. The CDR3 loop is CASTGGSRETQYF.